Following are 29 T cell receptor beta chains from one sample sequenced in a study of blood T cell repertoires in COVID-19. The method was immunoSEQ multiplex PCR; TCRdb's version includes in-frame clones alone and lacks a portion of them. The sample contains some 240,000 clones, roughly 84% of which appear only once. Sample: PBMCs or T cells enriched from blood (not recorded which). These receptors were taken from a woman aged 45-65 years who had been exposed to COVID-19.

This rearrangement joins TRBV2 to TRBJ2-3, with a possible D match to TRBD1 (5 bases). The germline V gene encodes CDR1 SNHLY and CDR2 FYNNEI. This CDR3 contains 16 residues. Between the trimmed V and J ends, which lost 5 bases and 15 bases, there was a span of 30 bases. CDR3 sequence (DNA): TGTGCCAGCAGTTGGGTTAAACGACTTGGGGCAGATACGCCATATTTT. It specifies CASSWVKRLGADTPYF.

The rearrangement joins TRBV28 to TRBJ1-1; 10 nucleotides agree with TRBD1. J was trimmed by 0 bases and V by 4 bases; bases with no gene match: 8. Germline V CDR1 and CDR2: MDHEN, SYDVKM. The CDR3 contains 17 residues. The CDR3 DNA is TGTGCCAGCAGTTCCCCGGGACAGGGGTCGATGAACACTGAAGCTTTCTTT. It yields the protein CASSSPGQGSMNTEAFF.

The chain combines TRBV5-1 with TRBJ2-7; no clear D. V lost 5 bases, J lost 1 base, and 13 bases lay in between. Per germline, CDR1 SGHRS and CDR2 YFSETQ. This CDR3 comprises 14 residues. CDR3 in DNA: TGCGCCAGCAGGTCTGATCTTAGTTCCTACGAGCAGTACTTC. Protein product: CASRSDLSSYEQYF. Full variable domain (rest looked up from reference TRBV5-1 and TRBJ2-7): KAGVTQTPRYLIKTRGQQVTLSCSPISGHRSVSWYQQTPGQGLQFLFEYFSETQRNKGNFPGRFSGRQFSNSRSEMNVSTLELGDSALYLCASRSDLSSYEQYFGPGTRLTVT.

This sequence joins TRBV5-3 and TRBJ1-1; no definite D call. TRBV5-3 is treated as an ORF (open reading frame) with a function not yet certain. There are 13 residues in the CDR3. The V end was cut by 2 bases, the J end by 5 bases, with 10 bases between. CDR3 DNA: TGTGCCAGAAGCTTTATCCCGGGAACTGAAGCTTTCTTT. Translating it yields CARSFIPGTEAFF.

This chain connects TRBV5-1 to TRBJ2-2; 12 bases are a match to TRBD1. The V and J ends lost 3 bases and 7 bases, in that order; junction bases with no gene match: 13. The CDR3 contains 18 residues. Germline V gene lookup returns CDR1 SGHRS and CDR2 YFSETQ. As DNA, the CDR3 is TGCGCCAGCAGCTATAGATCCGGGACAGGGGGCTATGGCGGGGAGCTGTTTTTT. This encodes CASSYRSGTGGYGGELFF. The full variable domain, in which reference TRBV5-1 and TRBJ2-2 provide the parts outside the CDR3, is KAGVTQTPRYLIKTRGQQVTLSCSPISGHRSVSWYQQTPGQGLQFLFEYFSETQRNKGNFPGRFSGRQFSNSRSEMNVSTLELGDSALYLCASSYRSGTGGYGGELFFGEGSRLTVL.

The CDR3 region is CASSKGRGIGTGELFF. The CDR3 DNA reads as TGTGCCAGCAGCAAAGGCAGAGGGATCGGGACCGGGGAGCTGTTTTTT. The chain is built from TRBV21-1 and TRBJ2-2; TRBD2 was called by the table and not checked on the DNA. TRBV21-1 is described as a pseudogene. There are 16 residues in the CDR3.

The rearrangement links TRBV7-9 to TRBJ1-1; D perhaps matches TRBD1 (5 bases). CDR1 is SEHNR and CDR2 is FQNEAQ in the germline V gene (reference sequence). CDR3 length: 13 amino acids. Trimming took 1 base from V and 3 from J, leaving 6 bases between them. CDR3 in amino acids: CASSLGQHTEAFF. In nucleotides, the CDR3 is TGTGCCAGCAGCTTAGGACAGCACACTGAAGCTTTCTTT.

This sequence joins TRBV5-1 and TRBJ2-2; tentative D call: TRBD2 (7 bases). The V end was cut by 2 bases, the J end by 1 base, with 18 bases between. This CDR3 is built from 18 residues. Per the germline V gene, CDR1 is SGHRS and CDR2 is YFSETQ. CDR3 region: CASSFRVHGGQNTGELFF. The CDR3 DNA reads TGCGCCAGCAGCTTCCGTGTCCACGGGGGGCAGAACACCGGGGAGCTGTTTTTT. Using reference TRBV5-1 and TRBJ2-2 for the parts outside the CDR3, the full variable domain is KAGVTQTPRYLIKTRGQQVTLSCSPISGHRSVSWYQQTPGQGLQFLFEYFSETQRNKGNFPGRFSGRQFSNSRSEMNVSTLELGDSALYLCASSFRVHGGQNTGELFFGEGSRLTVL.

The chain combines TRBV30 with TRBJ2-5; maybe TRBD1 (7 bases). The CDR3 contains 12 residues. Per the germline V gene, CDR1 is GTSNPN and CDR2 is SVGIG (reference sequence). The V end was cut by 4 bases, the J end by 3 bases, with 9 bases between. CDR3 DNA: TGTGCCTGGACAGGGGGGAAAGAGACCCAGTACTTC. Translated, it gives CAWTGGKETQYF.

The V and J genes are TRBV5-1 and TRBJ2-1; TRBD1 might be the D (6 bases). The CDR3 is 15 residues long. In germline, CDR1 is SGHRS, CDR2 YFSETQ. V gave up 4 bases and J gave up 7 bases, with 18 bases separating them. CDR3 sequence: CASSTTGSRTNEQFF. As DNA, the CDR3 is TGCGCCAGCAGCACCACAGGGTCACGGACAAATGAGCAGTTCTTC.

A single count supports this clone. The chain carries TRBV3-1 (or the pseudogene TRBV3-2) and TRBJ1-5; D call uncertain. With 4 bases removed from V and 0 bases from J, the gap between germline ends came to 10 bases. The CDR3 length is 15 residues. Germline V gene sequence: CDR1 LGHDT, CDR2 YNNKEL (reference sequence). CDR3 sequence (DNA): TGTGCCAGCAGCCCTACCCACTTTAGCAATCAGCCCCAGCATTTT. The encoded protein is CASSPTHFSNQPQHF.

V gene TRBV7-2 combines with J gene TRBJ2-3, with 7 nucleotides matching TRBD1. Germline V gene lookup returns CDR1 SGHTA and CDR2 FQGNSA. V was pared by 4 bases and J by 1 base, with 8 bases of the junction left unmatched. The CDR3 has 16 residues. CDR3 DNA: TGTGCCAGCAGCTCATACGGACAGGTTCGCACAGATACGCAGTATTTT. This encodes CASSSYGQVRTDTQYF.

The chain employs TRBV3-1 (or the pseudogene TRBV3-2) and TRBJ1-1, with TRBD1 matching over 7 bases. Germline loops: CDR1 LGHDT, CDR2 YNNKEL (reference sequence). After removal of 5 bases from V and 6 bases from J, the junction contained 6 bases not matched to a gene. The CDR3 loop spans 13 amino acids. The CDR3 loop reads CASSNDRDPEAFF. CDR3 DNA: TGTGCCAGCAGCAATGACAGGGATCCTGAAGCTTTCTTT.

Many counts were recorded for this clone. CDR3 nucleotide sequence: TGTGCCAGCAGTTACTCTAGCGCGGGTAAAAATAATTCACCCCTCCACTTT. Translation gives CASSYSSAGKNNSPLHF. The J gene is TRBJ1-6, the V gene TRBV27; D unresolved. V was shortened by 4 bases and J by 5 bases, with 18 bases between the two germline ends. CDR1 is MNHEY, CDR2 SMNVEV, per germline (reference sequence). There are 17 residues in the CDR3.

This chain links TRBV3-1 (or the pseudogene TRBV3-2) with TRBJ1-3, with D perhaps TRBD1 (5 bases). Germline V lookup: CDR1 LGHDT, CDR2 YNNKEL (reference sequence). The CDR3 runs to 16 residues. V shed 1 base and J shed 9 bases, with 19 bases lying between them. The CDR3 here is CASSQGAGTGGGTIYF. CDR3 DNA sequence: TGTGCCAGCAGCCAAGGTGCCGGGACTGGGGGGGGCACCATATATTTT.

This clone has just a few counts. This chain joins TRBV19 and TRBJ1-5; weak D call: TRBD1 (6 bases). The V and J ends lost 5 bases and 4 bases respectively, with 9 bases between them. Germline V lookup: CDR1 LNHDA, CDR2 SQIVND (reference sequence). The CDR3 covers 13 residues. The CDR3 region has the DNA TGTGCCAGTAGTCTGACAGGAAATCAGCCCCAGCATTTT. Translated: CASSLTGNQPQHF.

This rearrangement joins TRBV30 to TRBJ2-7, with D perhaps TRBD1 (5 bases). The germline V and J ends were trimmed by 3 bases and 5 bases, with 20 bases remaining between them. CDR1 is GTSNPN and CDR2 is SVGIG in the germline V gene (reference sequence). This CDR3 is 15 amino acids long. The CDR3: CAWSPSGPGWDEQYF. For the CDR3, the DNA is TGTGCCTGGAGCCCGTCAGGGCCCGGGTGGGACGAGCAGTACTTC.

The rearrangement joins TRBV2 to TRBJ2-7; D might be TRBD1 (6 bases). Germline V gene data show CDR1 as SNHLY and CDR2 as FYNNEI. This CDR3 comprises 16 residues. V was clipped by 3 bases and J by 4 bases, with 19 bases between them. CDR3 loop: CASSDPGGARAYEQYF. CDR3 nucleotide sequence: TGTGCCAGCAGTGATCCTGGGGGCGCGAGGGCATACGAGCAGTACTTC.

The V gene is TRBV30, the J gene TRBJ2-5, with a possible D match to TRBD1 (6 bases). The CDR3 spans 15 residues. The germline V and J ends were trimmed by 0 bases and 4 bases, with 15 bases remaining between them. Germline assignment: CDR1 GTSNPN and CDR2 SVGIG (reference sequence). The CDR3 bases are TGTGCCTGGAGTGTAACACAGGGATTCGGAGAGACCCAGTACTTC. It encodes CAWSVTQGFGETQYF.

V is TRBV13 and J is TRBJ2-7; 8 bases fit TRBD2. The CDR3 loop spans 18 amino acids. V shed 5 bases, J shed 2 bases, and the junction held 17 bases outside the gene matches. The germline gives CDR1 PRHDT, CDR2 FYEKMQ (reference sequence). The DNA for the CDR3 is TGTGCCAGCAGCACCCAGGATTTAAGCGGGGGCCTTACCTACGAGCAGTACTTC. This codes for CASSTQDLSGGLTYEQYF.

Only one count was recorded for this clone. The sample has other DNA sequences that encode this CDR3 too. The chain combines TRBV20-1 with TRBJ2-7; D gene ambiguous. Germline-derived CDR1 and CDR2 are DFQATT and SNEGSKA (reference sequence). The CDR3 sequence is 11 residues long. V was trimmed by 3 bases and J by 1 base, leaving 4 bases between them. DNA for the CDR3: TGCAGTGCTAGGAGTTCCTACGAGCAGTACTTC. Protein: CSARSSYEQYF.

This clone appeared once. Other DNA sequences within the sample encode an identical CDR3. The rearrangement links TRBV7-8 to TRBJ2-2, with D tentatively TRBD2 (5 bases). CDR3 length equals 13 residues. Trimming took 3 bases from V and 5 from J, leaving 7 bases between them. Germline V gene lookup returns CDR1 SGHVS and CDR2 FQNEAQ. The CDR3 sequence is CASSLSGTGELFF. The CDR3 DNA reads TGTGCCAGCAGCTTGTCGGGGACCGGGGAGCTGTTTTTT.

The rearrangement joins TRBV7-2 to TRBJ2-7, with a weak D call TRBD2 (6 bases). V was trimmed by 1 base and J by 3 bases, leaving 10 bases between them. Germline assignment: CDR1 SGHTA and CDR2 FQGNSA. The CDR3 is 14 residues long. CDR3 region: CASSLGVGSYEQYF. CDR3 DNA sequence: TGTGCCAGCAGCTTAGGGGTCGGGAGCTACGAGCAGTACTTC. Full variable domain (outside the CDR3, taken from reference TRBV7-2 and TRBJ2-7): GAGVSQSPSNKVTEKGKDVELRCDPISGHTALYWYRQSLGQGLEFLIYFQGNSAPDKSGLPSDRFSAERTGGSVSTLTIQRTQQEDSAVYLCASSLGVGSYEQYFGPGTRLTVT.

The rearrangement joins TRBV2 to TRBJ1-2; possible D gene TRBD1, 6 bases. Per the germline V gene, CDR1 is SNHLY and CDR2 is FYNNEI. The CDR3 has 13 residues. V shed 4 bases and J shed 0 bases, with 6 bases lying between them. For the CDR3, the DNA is TGTGCCAGCAGTGGGACAGCTAACTATGGCTACACCTTC. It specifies CASSGTANYGYTF.

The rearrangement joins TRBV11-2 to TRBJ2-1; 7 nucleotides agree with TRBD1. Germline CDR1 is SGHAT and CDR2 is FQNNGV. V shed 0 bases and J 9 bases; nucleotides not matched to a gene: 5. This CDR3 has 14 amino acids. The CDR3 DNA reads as TGTGCCAGCAGCTTAGATAGGGGGCCCGGTGAGCAGTTCTTC. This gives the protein CASSLDRGPGEQFF.

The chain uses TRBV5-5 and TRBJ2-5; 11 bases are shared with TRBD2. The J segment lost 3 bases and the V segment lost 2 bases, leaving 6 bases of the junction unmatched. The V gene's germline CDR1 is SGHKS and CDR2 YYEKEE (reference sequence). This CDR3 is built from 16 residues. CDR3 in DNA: TGTGCCAGCAGCTTACTAGCGGGGGTGCGAAAAGAGACCCAGTACTTC. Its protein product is CASSLLAGVRKETQYF.

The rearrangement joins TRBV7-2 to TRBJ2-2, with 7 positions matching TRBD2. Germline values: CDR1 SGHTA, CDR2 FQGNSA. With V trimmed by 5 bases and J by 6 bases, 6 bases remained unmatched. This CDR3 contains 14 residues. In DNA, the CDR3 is TGTGCCAGCAGCCTGGATGGGGGGGCCGGGGAGCTGTTTTTT. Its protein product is CASSLDGGAGELFF.

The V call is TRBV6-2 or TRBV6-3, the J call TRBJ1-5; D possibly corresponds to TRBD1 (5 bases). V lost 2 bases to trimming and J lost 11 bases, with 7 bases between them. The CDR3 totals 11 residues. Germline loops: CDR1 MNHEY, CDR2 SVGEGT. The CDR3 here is CASSYGGSQHF. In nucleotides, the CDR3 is TGTGCCAGCAGTTACGGGGGGTCCCAGCATTTT.

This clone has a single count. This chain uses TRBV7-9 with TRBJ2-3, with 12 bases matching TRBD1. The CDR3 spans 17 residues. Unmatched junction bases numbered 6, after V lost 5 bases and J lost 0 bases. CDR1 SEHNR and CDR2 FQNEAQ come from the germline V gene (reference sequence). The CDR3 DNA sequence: TGTGCCAGCAGCCATGGGACAGGGGGCCGTAGCACAGATACGCAGTATTTT. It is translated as CASSHGTGGRSTDTQYF.